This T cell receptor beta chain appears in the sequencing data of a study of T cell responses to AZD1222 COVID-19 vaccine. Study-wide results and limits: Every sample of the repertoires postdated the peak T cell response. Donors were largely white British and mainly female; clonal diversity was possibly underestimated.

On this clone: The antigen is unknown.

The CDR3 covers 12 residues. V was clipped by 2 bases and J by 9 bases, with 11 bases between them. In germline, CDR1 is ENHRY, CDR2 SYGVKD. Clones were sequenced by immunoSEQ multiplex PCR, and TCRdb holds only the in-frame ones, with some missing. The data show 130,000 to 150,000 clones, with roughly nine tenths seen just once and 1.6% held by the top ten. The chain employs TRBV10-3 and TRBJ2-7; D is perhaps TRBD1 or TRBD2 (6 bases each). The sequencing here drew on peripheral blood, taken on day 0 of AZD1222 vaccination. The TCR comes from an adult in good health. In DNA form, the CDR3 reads TGTGCCATCAGTGAGAAGGGGGGCTGGCAGTACTTC. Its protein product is CAISEKGGWQYF.